These T cell receptor beta chains were read from a single sample in a study of blood T cell repertoires in COVID-19. Data came from immunoSEQ multiplex PCR; TCRdb stores just in-frame clones and leaves some out. The sample holds about 480,000 clones; roughly nine tenths are singletons and the top ten take under 2%. Material for sequencing was PBMCs or T cells enriched from blood (not recorded which). Every receptor here comes from a woman aged 18-35 years with acute COVID-19. Both conserved end residues are part of each CDR3. The D gene is left open where the match is weak. Clone sizes are given selectively: once, few, many, or a class where the clone is expanded.

CDR3 length	V gene	J gene	clone size	D gene	CDR3 DNA	CDR3 protein
14	TRBV9	TRBJ2-1	NA	NA	TGTGCCAGCAGCGTTAGCGGCCGTGGCGGTGAGCAGTTCTTC	CASSVSGRGGEQFF
15	TRBV6-1	TRBJ2-1	once	TRBD2	TGTGCCAGCAGTGAAGCACTAGCGGGGGGGAATGAGCAGTTCTTC	CASSEALAGGNEQFF
15	TRBV5-1	TRBJ2-1	NA	TRBD2	TGCGCCAGCAGCTTGGGACTAGCGGGAATCAATGAGCAGTTCTTC	CASSLGLAGINEQFF
14	TRBV12-5	TRBJ1-4	NA	TRBD1	TGTGCTAGTGGTTTCGGGACAGCTAATGAAAAACTGTTTTTT	CASGFGTANEKLFF
16	TRBV28	TRBJ2-1	NA	TRBD2	TGTGCCAGCAGTTTACGGGGGACTAGCGGGAGTTGGGAGCAGTTCTTC	CASSLRGTSGSWEQFF
15	TRBV7-3	TRBJ2-2	NA	NA	TGTGCCAGCAGCTTCAAGGGGCCGGACACCGGGGAGCTGTTTTTT	CASSFKGPDTGELFF
12	TRBV28	TRBJ1-2	few	NA	TGTGCCAGCAGTTTCAGGGGCTATGGCTACACCTTC	CASSFRGYGYTF
15	TRBV7-2	TRBJ1-1	NA	NA	TGTGCCAGCAGCTTAGGGGGCACACTGAACACTGAAGCTTTCTTT	CASSLGGTLNTEAFF
14	TRBV3-1/TRBV3-2	TRBJ1-3	NA	NA	TGTGCCAGCAGCCAAGGAGGCTCTGGAAACACCATATATTTT	CASSQGGSGNTIYF
12	TRBV19	TRBJ1-2	NA	NA	TGTGCCAGTATCGGACAGTACTATGGCTACACCTTC	CASIGQYYGYTF
17	TRBV27	TRBJ1-1	NA	NA	TGTGCCAGCAGTGGCCTGACAGGTCTCAGTTCCGGCACTGAAGCTTTCTTT	CASSGLTGLSSGTEAFF
15	TRBV3-1/TRBV3-2	TRBJ2-5	NA	TRBD2	TGTGCCAGCAGCCAAGTCAGCGGGAGTGGGGAGACCCAGTACTTC	CASSQVSGSGETQYF
15	TRBV5-5	TRBJ2-1	NA	TRBD1	TGTGCCAGCAGCTTGGGGACAGGGACCTACAATGAGCAGTTCTTC	CASSLGTGTYNEQFF
14	TRBV3-1/TRBV3-2	TRBJ2-7	many	NA	TGTGCCAGCAGCCAAGGCCCTAGAGGCTACGAGCAGTACTTC	CASSQGPRGYEQYF
16	TRBV10-3	TRBJ1-1	once	TRBD1	TGTGCCATCAGTTCTCGGGACAGGGAAGGAAACACTGAAGCTTTCTTT	CAISSRDREGNTEAFF
11	TRBV20-1	TRBJ1-2	NA	NA	TGCAGTGCTAGCCCAGGGGCCGGCTACACCTTC	CSASPGAGYTF
16	TRBV19	TRBJ1-5	NA	TRBD1	TGTGCCAGTAGTCCACAGGGGGCAGGCGGCAATCAGCCCCAGCATTTT	CASSPQGAGGNQPQHF
17	TRBV30	TRBJ2-1	NA	TRBD2	TGTGCCTGGAGTAAAGTTTGGGGACTAGCCACCTACAATGAGCAGTTCTTC	CAWSKVWGLATYNEQFF
16	TRBV25-1	TRBJ2-7	NA	TRBD1	TGTGCCAGCAGTTCTCGAAGGGACAGGGTTGCTTACGAGCAGTACTTC	CASSSRRDRVAYEQYF
14	TRBV7-9	TRBJ2-1	few	NA	TGTGCCAGCAGCCCCCCAGGAGGGCCGGATGAGCAGTTCTTC	CASSPPGGPDEQFF
15	TRBV28	TRBJ2-3	NA	NA	TGTGCCAGCAGGTACGCACGGAGTATCGGAGATACGCAGTATTTT	CASRYARSIGDTQYF
17	TRBV2	TRBJ1-6	NA	TRBD1	TGTGCCAGCAGTCTCCAACCAACCGGGACAGGCCTCTCACCCCTCCACTTT	CASSLQPTGTGLSPLHF
15	TRBV28	TRBJ2-7	NA	TRBD2	TGTGCCAGCAGAGTGACTAGCGGGAGAAGTCACGAGCAGTACTTC	CASRVTSGRSHEQYF
17	TRBV5-4	TRBJ1-1	NA	TRBD1	TGTGCCAGCAGCGCCGGGACAGGGGGCGCAAATGGCGCCCGAGCTTTCTTT	CASSAGTGGANGARAFF
15	TRBV5-4	TRBJ1-5	few	NA	TGTGCCAGCAGCTTGGGGGGGCAATCAAATCAGCCCCAGCATTTT	CASSLGGQSNQPQHF
13	TRBV12-3/TRBV12-4	TRBJ1-2	NA	NA	TGTGCCAGCAGTTTAGCCGCAGGGCTTGGCTACACCTTC	CASSLAAGLGYTF
16	TRBV19	TRBJ1-5	many	NA	TGTGCCAGTAGTATCTCGGGGGAGCATAGCAATCAGCCCCAGCATTTT	CASSISGEHSNQPQHF
13	TRBV2	TRBJ1-2	NA	NA	TGTGCCAGCAGCAGGGTCCAAGACTATGGCTACACCTTC	CASSRVQDYGYTF
14	TRBV11-2	TRBJ1-2	NA	NA	TGTGCCAGCAGCTTAGGGACAGATTCTTATGGCTACACCTTC	CASSLGTDSYGYTF
15	TRBV7-2	TRBJ1-3	NA	NA	TGTGCCAGCAGCTTCCAGTCCTCAGGGTTAAACACCATATATTTT	CASSFQSSGLNTIYF
13	TRBV3-1/TRBV3-2	TRBJ2-1	NA	NA	TGTGCCAGCAGACCCGACTACTACAATGAGCAGTTCTTC	CASRPDYYNEQFF
18	TRBV19	TRBJ2-1	NA	TRBD2	TGTGCCAGTAGTCGCTACATCGGGGGACTAGCGGGGAAAGGTGAGCAGTTCTTC	CASSRYIGGLAGKGEQFF
15	TRBV5-1	TRBJ1-1	NA	NA	TGCGCCAGCAGCTTCGCGGGGAAACAGAACACTGAAGCTTTCTTT	CASSFAGKQNTEAFF
11	TRBV19	TRBJ2-1	NA	NA	TGTGCCAGCGCAGGAAACAATGAGCAGTTCTTC	CASAGNNEQFF
14	TRBV7-9	TRBJ2-7	NA	NA	TGTGCCAGCAGCTTAGCGCAGTACAGCTACGAGCAGTACTTC	CASSLAQYSYEQYF
16	TRBV3-1/TRBV3-2	TRBJ2-1	NA	TRBD2	TGTGCCAGCAGCCTCAGGACTAGCGGGGGATACAATGAGCAGTTCTTC	CASSLRTSGGYNEQFF
17	TRBV21-1	TRBJ1-6	NA	NA	TGTGCCAGCAGCAAAGATCCCAGGGACAGGGTTAGTTCACCCCTCCACTTT	CASSKDPRDRVSSPLHF
14	TRBV5-6	TRBJ1-5	NA	NA	TGTGCCAGCAGCTTACAGGGCCTTAATCAGCCCCAGCATTTT	CASSLQGLNQPQHF
13	TRBV30	TRBJ1-1	NA	NA	TGTGCCCACGACAAAACCCTGGGTACTGAAGCTTTCTTT	CAHDKTLGTEAFF
13	TRBV19	TRBJ1-2	NA	NA	TGTGCCAGTAGTATCGAGGACTTCTATGGCTACACCTTC	CASSIEDFYGYTF
14	TRBV5-5	TRBJ1-5	few	NA	TGTGCCAGCAGCGGGGACACAAGCAATCAGCCCCAGCATTTT	CASSGDTSNQPQHF
15	TRBV28	TRBJ1-4	NA	NA	TGTGCCAGCAGTTTGTCGGGATCCACTAATGAAAAACTGTTTTTT	CASSLSGSTNEKLFF
14	TRBV3-1/TRBV3-2	TRBJ1-4	once	NA	TGTGCCAGCAGCCAAGATGGGGGGGGCGGAAAACTGTTTTTT	CASSQDGGGGKLFF
15	TRBV9	TRBJ2-5	NA	TRBD1	TGTGCCAGCAGCGTAGAGGGGACAGTTAAAGAGACCCAGTACTTC	CASSVEGTVKETQYF
13	TRBV15	TRBJ1-1	NA	TRBD1	TGTGCCACCAGCAGACAGGGGGTCTCTGAAGCTTTCTTT	CATSRQGVSEAFF
14	TRBV5-8	TRBJ2-3	NA	TRBD1	TGTGCCAGCAGCGGGACAGCTAGCACAGATACGCAGTATTTT	CASSGTASTDTQYF
14	TRBV11-2	TRBJ2-7	NA	TRBD2	TGTGCCAGCACGGATAGCGGGAGATCCTACGAGCAGTACTTC	CASTDSGRSYEQYF
14	TRBV11-1	TRBJ2-3	NA	NA	TGTGCCAGCAGCTTAGTCGCGGGCACAGATACGCAGTATTTT	CASSLVAGTDTQYF
16	TRBV7-2	TRBJ2-1	NA	TRBD2	TGTGCCAGCAGCTTAGGCGGGCCCGGGGGGGGCAATGAGCAGTTCTTC	CASSLGGPGGGNEQFF
14	TRBV2	TRBJ2-2	NA	NA	TGTGCCGGAGCAATTGAACAGAACACCGGGGAGCTGTTTTTT	CAGAIEQNTGELFF
16	TRBV3-1/TRBV3-2	TRBJ1-5	NA	NA	TGTGCCAGCAGTCAGTCCCGGGACATTGTCAATCAGCCCCAGCATTTT	CASSQSRDIVNQPQHF
13	TRBV30	TRBJ2-3	NA	NA	TGTGCCTCTACAGAGAAATCAGCAGATACGCAGTATTTT	CASTEKSADTQYF
15	TRBV7-2	TRBJ2-1	NA	TRBD1	TGTGCCAGCAGCCCATCGAGGGGGCTGAGGAATGAGCAGTTCTTC	CASSPSRGLRNEQFF